This entry features one T cell receptor beta chain sequence. It was the approximately 120-subject validation cohort, separate from the roughly 700-subject first cohort, to which the donors belonged. These data originate in a study of cytomegalovirus exposure and HLA in healthy donors. As for the study in general: The roughly 120 validation repertoires matched the 666 first-cohort repertoires in platform, a later analysis reported.

Some clones are missing from TCRdb's copy, which holds only in-frame ones; the method was immunoSEQ multiplex PCR. In the table there are around 69,000 clones, roughly 95% of which are singletons. This CDR3 is built from 15 residues. Germline trimming cut 4 bases from V and 4 bases from J; bases unmatched to any gene: 6. The germline V gene has CDR1 SEHNR and CDR2 FQNEAQ (reference sequence). The chain links TRBV7-9 to TRBJ2-7, with 11 bases fitting TRBD2. The sequence derives from a woman aged 18-29 years in good health and CMV-seropositive. The sample was PBMCs. For the CDR3, the DNA is TGTGCCAGCAGCTCCCCTAGCGGGAGGCAATACGAGCAGTACTTC. Its translation is CASSSPSGRQYEQYF.